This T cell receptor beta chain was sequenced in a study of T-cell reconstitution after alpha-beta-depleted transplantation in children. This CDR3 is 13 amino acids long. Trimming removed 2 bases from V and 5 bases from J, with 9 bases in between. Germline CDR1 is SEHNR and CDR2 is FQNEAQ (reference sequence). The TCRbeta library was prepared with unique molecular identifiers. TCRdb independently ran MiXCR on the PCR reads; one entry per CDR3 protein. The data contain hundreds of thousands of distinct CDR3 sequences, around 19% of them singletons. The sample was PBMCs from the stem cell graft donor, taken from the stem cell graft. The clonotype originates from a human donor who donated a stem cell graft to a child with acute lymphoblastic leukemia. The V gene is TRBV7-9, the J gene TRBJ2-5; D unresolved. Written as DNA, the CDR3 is TGTGCCAGCAGCTTACAGGTAGAGGAGACCCAGTACTTC. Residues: CASSLQVEETQYF.